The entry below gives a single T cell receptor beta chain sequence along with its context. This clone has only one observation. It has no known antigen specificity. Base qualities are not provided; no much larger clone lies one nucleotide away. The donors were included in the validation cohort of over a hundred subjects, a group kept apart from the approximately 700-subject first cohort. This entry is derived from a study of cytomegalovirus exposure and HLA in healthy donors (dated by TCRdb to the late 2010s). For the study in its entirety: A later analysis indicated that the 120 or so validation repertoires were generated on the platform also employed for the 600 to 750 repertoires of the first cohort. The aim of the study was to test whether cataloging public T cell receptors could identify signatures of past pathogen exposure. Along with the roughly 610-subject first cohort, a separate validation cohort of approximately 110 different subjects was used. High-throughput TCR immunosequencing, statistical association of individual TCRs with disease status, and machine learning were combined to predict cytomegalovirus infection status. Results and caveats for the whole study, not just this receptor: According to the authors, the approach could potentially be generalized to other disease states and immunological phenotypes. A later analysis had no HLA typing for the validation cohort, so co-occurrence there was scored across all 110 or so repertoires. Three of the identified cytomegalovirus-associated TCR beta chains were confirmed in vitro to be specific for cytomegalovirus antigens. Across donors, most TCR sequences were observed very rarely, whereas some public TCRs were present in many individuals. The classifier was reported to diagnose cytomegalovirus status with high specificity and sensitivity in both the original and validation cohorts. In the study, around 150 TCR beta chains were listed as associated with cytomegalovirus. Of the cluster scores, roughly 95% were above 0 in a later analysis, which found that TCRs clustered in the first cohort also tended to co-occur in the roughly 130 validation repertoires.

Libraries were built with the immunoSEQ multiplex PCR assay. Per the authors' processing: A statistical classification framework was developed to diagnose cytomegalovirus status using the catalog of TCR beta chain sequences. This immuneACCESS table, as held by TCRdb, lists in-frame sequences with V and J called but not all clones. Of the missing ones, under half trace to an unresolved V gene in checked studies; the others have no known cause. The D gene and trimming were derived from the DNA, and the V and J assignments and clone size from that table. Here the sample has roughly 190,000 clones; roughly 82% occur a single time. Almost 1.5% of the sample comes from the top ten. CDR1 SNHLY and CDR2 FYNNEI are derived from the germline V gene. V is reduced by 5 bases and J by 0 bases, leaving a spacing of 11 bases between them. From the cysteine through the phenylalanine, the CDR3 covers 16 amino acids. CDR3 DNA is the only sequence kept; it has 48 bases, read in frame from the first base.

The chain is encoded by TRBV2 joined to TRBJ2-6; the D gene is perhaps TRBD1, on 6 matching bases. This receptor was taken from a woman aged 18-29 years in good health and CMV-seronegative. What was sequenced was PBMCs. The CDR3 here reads CASSPGQLSGANVLTF. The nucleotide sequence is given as TGTGCCAGCAGTCCCGGACAGCTCTCTGGGGCCAACGTCCTGACTTTC.